Listed here are 8 T cell receptor beta chains from one sample, sequenced in a study of CD8+ T cells in alopecia areata. The treatment here: oral pan-JAK inhibitor, 5-10 mg twice daily. The authors extracted RNA and reverse transcribed it into cDNA as the sequencing template. Sequencing was performed with immunoSEQ multiplex PCR; in TCRdb, only in-frame clones are kept and a portion is missing. The sample carries over 150,000 clones, more than 55% recorded once. The input for sequencing was CD4+ T cells sorted from blood, taken at week 4, from a patient treated with tofacitinib. Source of these receptors: a human donor with alopecia areata.

CDR3 nucleotides: TGTGCCTGGAGTGGCCCCCAAGGGACTGAAGCTTTCTTT. Its translation is CAWSGPQGTEAFF. The chain uses TRBV30 and TRBJ1-1; D remains unclear. V lost 1 base and J 5 bases, leaving 11 bases between the germline ends. The CDR3 has 13 residues. The germline CDR1 and CDR2 sequences are GTSNPN and SVGIG (reference sequence).

The V and J genes are TRBV6-1 and TRBJ2-6, with a possible D match to TRBD2 (5 bases). The germline gives CDR1 MNHNS, CDR2 SASEGT. CDR3 length: 16 amino acids. V dropped 2 bases and J dropped 1 base, with 9 bases sitting between them. The CDR3 DNA sequence: TGTGCCAGCAGTGAAAGGAGGACGTCTGGGGCCAACGTCCTGACTTTC. Protein sequence: CASSERRTSGANVLTF.

The chain carries TRBV14 and TRBJ2-1, with D possibly TRBD1 on 5 matching bases. V shed 4 bases and J shed 7 bases, with 20 bases lying between them. CDR3 length: 16 amino acids. In germline, CDR1 is SGHDN, CDR2 FVKESK. CDR3 DNA: TGTGCCAGCAGCCGTGTCAGGGTGAGTGGATGGAATGAGCAGTTCTTC. It yields the protein CASSRVRVSGWNEQFF.

This chain connects TRBV25-1 to TRBJ2-3; possibly TRBD1 for D (6 bases). CDR1 is MGHDK, CDR2 SYGVNS, per germline. V was clipped by 5 bases and J by 5 bases, with 11 bases between them. This CDR3 comprises 13 residues. The CDR3 DNA is TGTGCCAGCAGTATACAGGGCGGAGATACGCAGTATTTT. It translates to CASSIQGGDTQYF.

The gene calls are TRBV29-1 and TRBJ1-2; D is unresolved. There are 15 residues in the CDR3. With 2 bases removed from V and 0 bases from J, the gap between germline ends came to 13 bases. Germline-derived CDR1 and CDR2 are SQVTM and ANQGSEA. The CDR3 bases are TGCAGCGTTGAAAGGGCACGCATAGCTAACTATGGCTACACCTTC. This encodes CSVERARIANYGYTF.

The gene calls are TRBV29-1 and TRBJ2-5; 10 bases align to TRBD2. The CDR3 has 14 amino acids. Germline V gives CDR1 SQVTM, CDR2 ANQGSEA. V shed 5 bases, J shed 2 bases, and the junction held 5 bases outside the gene matches. The DNA of the CDR3 is TGCAGCGTTCGCCCTAGCGGGAGTCAAGAGACCCAGTACTTC. Its translation: CSVRPSGSQETQYF.

This clone was counted a few times. J is TRBJ1-1 and V is TRBV30; no clear D gene. CDR3 size: 14 residues. V was shortened by 2 bases and J by 0 bases, with 10 bases between the two germline ends. Germline V gene data show CDR1 as GTSNPN and CDR2 as SVGIG (reference sequence). The CDR3 region has the DNA TGTGCCTGGAGTCCGGGCAGGTTGAACACTGAAGCTTTCTTT. Its protein product is CAWSPGRLNTEAFF.

This rearrangement joins TRBV29-1 to TRBJ1-6; TRBD1 might be the D (5 bases). The germline V and J ends were trimmed by 2 bases and 0 bases, with 11 bases remaining between them. CDR3 size: 16 residues. Per germline, CDR1 SQVTM and CDR2 ANQGSEA. CDR3 in DNA: TGCAGCGTTGAAATCTCAGGGAGCTCCTATAATTCACCCCTCCACTTT. Amino acids: CSVEISGSSYNSPLHF.